This record covers a single TCR beta chain. Sequencing was performed with immunoSEQ multiplex PCR; in TCRdb, only in-frame clones are kept and a portion is missing. Of roughly 170,000 clones in the sample, approximately 86% were seen once. The CDR3 spans 13 residues. CDR1 is ENHRY and CDR2 is SYGVKD in the germline V gene. The V gene end was trimmed by 3 bases and the J gene end by 15 bases; junction bases not matched to a gene: 5. The data originate from a study of T cell responses to AZD1222 COVID-19 vaccine. Source: peripheral blood, taken on day 0 of AZD1222 vaccination. The receptor's source is an adult in good health. The genes are TRBV10-3 and TRBJ1-6; the match to TRBD1 covers 10 bases. The CDR3 bases are TGTGCCATCAGTGACCCCGGACAGGGGGGCCTCCACTTT. Translated: CAISDPGQGGLHF.